This T cell receptor (beta chain) is from a study of OX40 agonist ivuxolimab in advanced cancers. As for the study in general: Ivuxolimab is a fully human IgG2 antibody that activates OX40 (CD134). Three patients had partial responses: one hepatocellular carcinoma, two cutaneous melanoma. The study's findings and limits: Both CD4+ and CD8+ T cell populations in blood had undergone clonal expansion by week 6 at 0.1 to 3.0 mg/kg.

Concerning this clone itself: Its matching antigen is unknown.

Profiling relied on immunoSEQ multiplex PCR, and the TCRdb table lists in-frame clones only, not all of them. The sample has 8,500 to 10,000 clones, roughly 68% seen once. The germline CDR1 and CDR2 sequences are MRHNA and SNTAGT. The CDR3 spans 15 residues. J gave up 1 base and V 2 bases, and 0 bases lay outside the gene matches. This sequence was found in an adult with an advanced solid tumor such as melanoma, head and neck, liver or kidney cancer. The chain combines TRBV6-4 with TRBJ2-3; 10 bases map to TRBD2. The sample here was CD4+ or CD8+ T cells sorted from blood, taken in a trial of the OX40 agonist ivuxolimab. The CDR3 DNA is TGTGCCAGCAGTGACGGGACTAGCGGCACAGATACGCAGTATTTT. It yields the protein CASSDGTSGTDTQYF.